This T cell receptor beta chain derives from a study of Ad26.COV2.S vaccination and SARS-CoV-2 variants. Turning to the study itself: The study gave Ad26.COV2.S intramuscularly, once or twice 56 days apart.

The method was immunoSEQ multiplex PCR; TCRdb's version includes in-frame clones alone and lacks a portion of them. Of hundreds of thousands of clones listed, more than 70% are singletons. Germline loops: CDR1 DFQATT, CDR2 SNEGSKA (reference sequence). V gave up 1 base and J gave up 8 bases; unmatched junction bases: 1. The CDR3 sequence is 11 residues long. Treatment meaning: 15 to 20 received Ad26.COV2.S at low or high dose, single or two shots; about 5 received placebo; per-sample allocation not given. Sampling was performed 63 days after the first vaccine or placebo injection. Boston supplied an adult donor aged 18-55 years.

This TCR came from a person aged 18-65 years who received the Ad26.COV2.S COVID-19 vaccine or a placebo. The source material was peripheral blood, sampled in a trial of Ad26.COV2.S vaccine versus placebo. The chain has TRBV20-1 and TRBJ1-1; 7 bases are shared with TRBD1. CDR3 loop: CSARVDREAFF. In DNA form, the CDR3 reads TGCAGTGCTAGAGTGGACAGGGAAGCTTTCTTT.